This T cell receptor (beta chain) was captured by sequencing in a study of cytomegalovirus exposure and HLA in healthy donors. The PCR ran on 60 Vbeta and 13 Jbeta primers. Clones were sequenced by immunoSEQ multiplex PCR, and TCRdb holds only the in-frame ones, with some missing. Among around 170,000 clones, about 85% were seen once, and the ten largest hold approximately 3.9%. The CDR3 totals 18 residues. The V end lost 5 bases, the J end lost 0 bases, and 17 bases lay between the germline ends. The V gene's germline CDR1 is SEHNR and CDR2 FQNEAQ (reference sequence). Study results and limitations: In a later analysis, TCR beta V- and J-gene trimming showed a link to a missense DCLRE1C variant. Productive rates of about 90% or about 30% were seen for most TCR beta V segments in an earlier analysis.

In regard to this clone: Its cognate antigen is unknown.

The sequencing sample was made of PBMCs. The chain couples TRBV7-9 to TRBJ2-6, with a weak D call TRBD2 (7 bases). This clonotype was sampled from a man in his forties or fifties in good health and CMV-seronegative. The CDR3 region is CASSLFGGATSGANVLTF. The CDR3 DNA reads as TGTGCCAGCAGCCTCTTTGGGGGGGCGACCTCTGGGGCCAACGTCCTGACTTTC.